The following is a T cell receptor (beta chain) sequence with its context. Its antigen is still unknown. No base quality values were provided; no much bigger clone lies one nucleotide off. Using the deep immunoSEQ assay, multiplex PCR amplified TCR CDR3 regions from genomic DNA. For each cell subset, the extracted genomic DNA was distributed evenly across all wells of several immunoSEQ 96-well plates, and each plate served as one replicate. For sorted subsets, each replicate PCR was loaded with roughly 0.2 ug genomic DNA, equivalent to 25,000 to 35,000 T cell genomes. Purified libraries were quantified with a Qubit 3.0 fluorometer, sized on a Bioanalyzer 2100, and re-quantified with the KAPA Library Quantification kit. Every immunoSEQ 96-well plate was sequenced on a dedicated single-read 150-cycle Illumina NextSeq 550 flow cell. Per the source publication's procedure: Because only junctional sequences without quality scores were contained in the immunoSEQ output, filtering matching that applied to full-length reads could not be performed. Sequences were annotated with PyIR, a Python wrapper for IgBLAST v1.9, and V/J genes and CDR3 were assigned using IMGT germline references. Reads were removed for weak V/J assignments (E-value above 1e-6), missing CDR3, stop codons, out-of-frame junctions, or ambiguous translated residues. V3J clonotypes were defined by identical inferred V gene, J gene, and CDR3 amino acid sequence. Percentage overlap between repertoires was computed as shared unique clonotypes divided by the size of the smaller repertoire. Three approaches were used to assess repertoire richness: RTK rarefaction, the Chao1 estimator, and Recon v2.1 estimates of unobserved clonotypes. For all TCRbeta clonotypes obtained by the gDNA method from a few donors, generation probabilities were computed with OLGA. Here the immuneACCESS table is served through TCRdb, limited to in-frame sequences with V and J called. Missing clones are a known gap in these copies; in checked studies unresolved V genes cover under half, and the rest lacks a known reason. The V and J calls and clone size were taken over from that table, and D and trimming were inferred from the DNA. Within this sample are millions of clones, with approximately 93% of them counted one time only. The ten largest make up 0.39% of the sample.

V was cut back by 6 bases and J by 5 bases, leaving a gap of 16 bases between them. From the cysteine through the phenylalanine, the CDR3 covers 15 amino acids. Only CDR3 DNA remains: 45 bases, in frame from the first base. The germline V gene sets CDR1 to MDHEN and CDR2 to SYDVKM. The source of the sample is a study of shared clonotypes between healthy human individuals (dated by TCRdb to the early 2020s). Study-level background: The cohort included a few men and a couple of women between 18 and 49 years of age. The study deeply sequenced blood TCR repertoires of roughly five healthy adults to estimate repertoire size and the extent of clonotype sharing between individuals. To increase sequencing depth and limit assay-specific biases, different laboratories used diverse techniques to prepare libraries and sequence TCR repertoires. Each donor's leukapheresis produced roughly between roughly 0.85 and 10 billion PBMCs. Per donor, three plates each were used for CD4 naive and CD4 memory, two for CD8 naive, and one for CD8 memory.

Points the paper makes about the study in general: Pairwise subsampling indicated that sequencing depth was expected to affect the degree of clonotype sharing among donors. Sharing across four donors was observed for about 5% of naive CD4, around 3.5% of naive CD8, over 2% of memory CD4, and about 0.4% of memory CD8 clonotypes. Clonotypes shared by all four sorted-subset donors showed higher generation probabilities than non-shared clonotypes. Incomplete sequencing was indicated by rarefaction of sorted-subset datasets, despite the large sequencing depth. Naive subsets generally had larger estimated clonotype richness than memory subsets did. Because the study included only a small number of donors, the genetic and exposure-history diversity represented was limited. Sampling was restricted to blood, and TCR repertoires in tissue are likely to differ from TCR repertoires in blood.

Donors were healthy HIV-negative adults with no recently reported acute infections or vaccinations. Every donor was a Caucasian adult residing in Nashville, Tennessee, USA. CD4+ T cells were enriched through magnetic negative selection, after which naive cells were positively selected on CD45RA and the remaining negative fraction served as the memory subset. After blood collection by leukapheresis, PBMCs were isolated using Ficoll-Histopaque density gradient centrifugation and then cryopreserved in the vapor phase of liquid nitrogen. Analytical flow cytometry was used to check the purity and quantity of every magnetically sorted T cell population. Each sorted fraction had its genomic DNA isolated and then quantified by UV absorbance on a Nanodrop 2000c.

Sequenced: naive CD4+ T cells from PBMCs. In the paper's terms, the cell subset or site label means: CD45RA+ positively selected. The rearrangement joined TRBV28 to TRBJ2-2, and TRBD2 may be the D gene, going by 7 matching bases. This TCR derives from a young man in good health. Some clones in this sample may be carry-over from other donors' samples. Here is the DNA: TGTGCCAGCAGGGCCTGGGGGGGCCGTACCGGGGAGCTGTTTTTT. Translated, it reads CASRAWGGRTGELFF.